This T cell receptor (beta chain) originates from a study of blood T cell repertoires in COVID-19 (dated by TCRdb to the early 2020s). Context from the whole study: Samples covering the acute and convalescent phases of COVID-19 were provided by collaborators in the United States, Italy and Spain. The material from the prospective study consisted of cDNA or gDNA derived from T cells, B-cell-depleted T cells, or PBMCs. The dataset comprised deeply sampled blood TCRbeta repertoires from subjects exposed to, actively infected with, or recovered from COVID-19. The repertoires were released in a freely available public database meant as a resource for research on the immune response to SARS-CoV-2. The samples were drawn from the first 160 participants of the ongoing ImmuneRACE study and from 950 to 1,500 subjects provided by 6 global collaborators. Sample metadata almost always included a de-identified subject ID, COVID-19 status, age in years and sex. Where available, HLA class I and class II types were taken from metadata supplied by the sample provider and were not determined by assay-based typing.

The collaborating institutions used their own protocols to collect whole blood in K2EDTA tubes. For TCRbeta analysis, collaborator samples were shipped as frozen whole blood, as isolated PBMCs, or as DNA extracted from either sample type. Broad study findings and their caveats: The quantity of clinical and demographic metadata differed by source and by participant and was supplied without curation.

TCRbeta CDR3 regions were amplified from genomic DNA by means of the immunoSEQ Assay, a bias-controlled multiplex PCR. Processing in the source paper ran as follows. The number of nucleated cells in each sample was estimated from the amplification of reference gene primers within the assay. To quantify the absolute abundance of each unique TCRbeta CDR3 rearrangement, sequence reads were collapsed and filtered. For each sample, productive Simpson clonality was calculated as the square root of Simpson's diversity index over productive rearrangements. In TCRdb, the immuneACCESS table is reduced to in-frame sequences with V and J assigned. These tables do not hold every clone; where another copy was compared, an unresolved V gene accounts for under half, and the others remain unexplained. V, J and clone size were drawn from that table, and D and trimming were deduced from the DNA. The sample table lists about 150,000 clones, about 85% of them with a count of one. The ten largest clones capture 2.4% of the sample.

CDR1 MNHEY and CDR2 SMNVEV are derived from the germline V gene (reference sequence). The CDR3, cysteine through phenylalanine, is 16 amino acids long. The read is trimmed to its CDR3 DNA, 48 bases read in frame from base 1. Clipping removes 5 bases from V and 4 bases from J, with 11 as the unmatched junction base count. In its sample, this clone was seen once. The antigen it recognizes is unknown. No much larger clonotype is one base removed from it; base qualities were not supplied. This receptor was obtained from a woman in her 70s with acute or convalescent COVID-19. Recombination connected TRBV27 to TRBJ1-2, with 9 bases aligning to TRBD1. The sequenced material came from peripheral blood. At the DNA level, the sequence is TGTGCCAGCAGTATCACCGGGACAGGGATTAGCTATGGCTACACCTTC. Its protein is CASSITGTGISYGYTF.